The 19 T cell receptor beta chains reported below all come from one sample, sequenced in a study of T cell responses to AZD1222 COVID-19 vaccine. Sequenced by immunoSEQ multiplex PCR; TCRdb stores in-frame clones only, minus some. This sample has around 180,000 clones, with about nine tenths found just once. This specimen was peripheral blood, taken on day 0 of MenACWY control vaccination. The source of these receptors is an adult in good health.

The chain is built from TRBV28 and TRBJ1-1; TRBD1 might be the D (6 bases). Trimming pared 4 bases from V and 3 bases from J, leaving 12 bases between. Germline V CDR1 and CDR2: MDHEN, SYDVKM. The CDR3 has 14 residues. CDR3 sequence: CASSSGTIHTEAFF. Here the CDR3 DNA reads TGTGCCAGCAGTTCGGGGACAATTCACACTGAAGCTTTCTTT.

The chain couples TRBV28 to TRBJ1-5, with D possibly being TRBD1 (5 bases). Germline-derived CDR1 and CDR2 are MDHEN and SYDVKM. V was shortened by 7 bases and J by 6 bases, with 10 bases between the two germline ends. The CDR3 sequence is 12 residues long. CDR3 in DNA: TGTGCCAGCACCCAGGGTATTCAGCCCCAGCATTTT. This encodes CASTQGIQPQHF.

The V call is TRBV7-6, the J call TRBJ2-1; D gene unclear. V lost 0 bases, J lost 7 bases, and 13 bases lay in between. CDR3 length: 15 residues. CDR1 and CDR2 (germline): SGHVS, FNYEAQ. Written as DNA, the CDR3 is TGTGCCAGCAGCTTAGCGCCGCTCGTAATAAATGAGCAGTTCTTC. Translating it yields CASSLAPLVINEQFF.

The rearrangement joins TRBV18 to TRBJ1-1; D possibly corresponds to TRBD1 (6 bases). The CDR3 totals 15 residues. CDR1 is KGHSH, CDR2 LQKENI, per germline. Trimming shortened V by 5 bases and J by 5 bases, and 18 bases separated the two germline ends. The CDR3 sequence: CASSVAGGAGTEAFF. The CDR3 bases are TGTGCCAGCTCAGTAGCGGGGGGCGCGGGGACTGAAGCTTTCTTT.

V gene TRBV14 combines with J gene TRBJ1-2, with 7 bases that match TRBD1. J gave up 8 bases and V 4 bases, and 16 bases lay outside the gene matches. This CDR3 contains 16 residues. Germline V CDR1 and CDR2: SGHDN, FVKESK. The CDR3 reads CASSLRNRDSPAGYTF. The CDR3 DNA sequence: TGTGCCAGCAGCCTTCGGAACCGGGACAGCCCTGCGGGCTACACCTTC.

The chain employs TRBV6-5 and TRBJ1-2; D unresolved. Per the germline V gene, CDR1 is MNHEY and CDR2 is SVGAGI. Trimming took off 2 bases at V and 4 bases at J, with 11 bases between the two ends. This CDR3 is built from 14 residues. This chain's CDR3 is CASSYEGYGYGYTF. The CDR3 DNA is TGTGCCAGCAGTTACGAGGGTTACGGCTATGGCTACACCTTC.

The rearrangement joins TRBV7-9 to TRBJ1-1, with a weak D call TRBD1 (5 bases). V lost 5 bases and J 7 bases, leaving 17 bases between the germline ends. CDR1 is SEHNR, CDR2 FQNEAQ, per germline (reference sequence). This CDR3 has 14 residues. The CDR3 loop is CASSPSVQGGEAFF. The DNA for the CDR3 is TGTGCCAGCAGCCCCTCGGTGCAGGGAGGTGAAGCTTTCTTT.

The V and J genes are TRBV9 and TRBJ1-1; no clear D. The CDR3 extends over 14 amino acids. Trimming shortened V by 3 bases and J by 0 bases, and 9 bases separated the two germline ends. Germline V gene lookup returns CDR1 SGDLS and CDR2 YYNGEE. The DNA of the CDR3 is TGTGCCAGCAGCGCCGGGAGAGTGAACACTGAAGCTTTCTTT. The encoded protein is CASSAGRVNTEAFF.

This clone was counted a single time. The genes are TRBV6-6 and TRBJ1-2, with D perhaps matching TRBD1 (5 bases). V lost 8 bases to trimming and J lost 6 bases, with 19 bases between them. Looked up from germline, CDR1 is MNHNY and CDR2 is SVGAGI (reference sequence). The CDR3 length is 14 residues. The CDR3 reads CASRPGQSPHGYTF. As DNA, the CDR3 is TGTGCCAGCCGACCAGGGCAGTCCCCCCATGGCTACACCTTC.

J is TRBJ2-3 and V is TRBV5-1; the match to TRBD2 covers 10 bases. Germline-derived CDR1 and CDR2 are SGHRS and YFSETQ. The CDR3 consists of 18 residues. V dropped 4 bases and J dropped 2; count of bases not matched to a gene: 13. Here the CDR3 DNA reads TGCGCCAGCAGCCCCTACTCCACTAGCGGGACCGTCACAGATACGCAGTATTTT. Amino acids: CASSPYSTSGTVTDTQYF. Filled out from reference TRBV5-1 and TRBJ2-3, the complete variable domain reads KAGVTQTPRYLIKTRGQQVTLSCSPISGHRSVSWYQQTPGQGLQFLFEYFSETQRNKGNFPGRFSGRQFSNSRSEMNVSTLELGDSALYLCASSPYSTSGTVTDTQYFGPGTRLTVL.

The chain is built from TRBV5-5 and TRBJ2-1; 8 bases map to TRBD2. The germline V gene has CDR1 SGHKS and CDR2 YYEKEE (reference sequence). With 4 bases clipped from V and 2 bases from J, the junction kept 5 bases outside the gene matches. The CDR3 loop spans 15 amino acids. CDR3 coding DNA: TGTGCCAGCAGCCCACAGCGGGAGACCTACAATGAGCAGTTCTTC. Translated, it gives CASSPQRETYNEQFF.

The chain links TRBV6-1 to TRBJ2-6; D uncertain. The CDR3 runs 15 residues. Deletions cut 3 bases from V and 1 base from J, with 7 bases between. From germline, CDR1 is MNHNS and CDR2 SASEGT. This chain's CDR3 is CASSDGGSGANVLTF. The CDR3 DNA follows: TGTGCCAGCAGTGACGGCGGTTCTGGGGCCAACGTCCTGACTTTC.

The chain recombines TRBV30 with TRBJ1-2; 9 bases are shared with TRBD1. The CDR3 sequence is 16 residues long. V lost 2 bases to trimming and J lost 3 bases; unmatched junction nucleotides: 10. From germline, CDR1 is GTSNPN and CDR2 SVGIG (reference sequence). CDR3 coding DNA: TGTGCCTGGAGTATTCTGGCGGGACAGGGATACTATGGCTACACCTTC. Translation gives CAWSILAGQGYYGYTF.

V usage is TRBV7-3 and J usage is TRBJ2-6; 8 nucleotides line up with TRBD1. The length of the CDR3 is 15 residues. J was trimmed by 12 bases and V by 5 bases; bases with no gene match: 12. The V gene's germline CDR1 is SGHTA and CDR2 FQGTGA. Here the CDR3 DNA reads TGTGCCAGCAGCCAGGGGCCACAGGGGGGCCCCGTCCTGACTTTC. Amino acids: CASSQGPQGGPVLTF.

CDR3 DNA sequence: TGTGCCAGCAGTTTATTGGGCAATCAGCCCCAGCATTTT. This translates into CASSLLGNQPQHF. The chain uses TRBV28 and TRBJ1-5; D unresolved. Trimming left V 1 base short and J 2 bases short, with 3 bases between. This CDR3 is built from 13 residues. The germline CDR1 and CDR2 sequences are MDHEN and SYDVKM.

The chain combines TRBV5-6 with TRBJ1-1; D uncertain. V was pared by 2 bases and J by 1 base, with 6 bases between. Germline assignment: CDR1 SGHDT and CDR2 YYEEEE. The CDR3 length is 13 residues. CDR3 DNA: TGTGCCAGCAGCTTTGAGGGGAACACTGAAGCTTTCTTT. This sequence encodes CASSFEGNTEAFF.

The chain joins TRBV28 to TRBJ1-2; a possible D gene is TRBD1 (6 bases). Germline V gives CDR1 MDHEN, CDR2 SYDVKM. The germline V and J ends were trimmed by 10 bases and 8 bases, with 20 bases remaining between them. CDR3 length: 13 amino acids. The CDR3 spells CATQTGASPGYTF. In DNA, the CDR3 is TGTGCCACCCAGACAGGCGCGTCGCCCGGCTACACCTTC.

In DNA form, the CDR3 reads TGTGCCAGCAGTGAACGGGGGACACTGAACACTGAAGCTTTCTTT. The encoded protein is CASSERGTLNTEAFF. This chain links TRBV2 with TRBJ1-1; D might be TRBD1 (6 bases). In germline, CDR1 is SNHLY, CDR2 FYNNEI. This CDR3 region has 15 residues. With 2 bases removed from V and 0 bases from J, the gap between germline ends came to 10 bases. Full variable domain (outside the CDR3, taken from reference TRBV2 and TRBJ1-1): EPEVTQTPSHQVTQMGQEVILRCVPISNHLYFYWYRQILGQKVEFLVSFYNNEISEKSEIFDDQFSVERPDGSNFTLKIRSTKLEDSAMYFCASSERGTLNTEAFFGQGTRLTVV.

The chain uses TRBV6-5 and TRBJ1-5, with a tentative D call TRBD1 (5 bases). Germline V lookup: CDR1 MNHEY, CDR2 SVGAGI. V dropped 5 bases and J dropped 3 bases, with 11 bases sitting between them. This CDR3 has 14 residues. The CDR3 DNA reads TGTGCCAGCAGTCTCGGGACGGTCAATCAGCCCCAGCATTTT. It translates to CASSLGTVNQPQHF.